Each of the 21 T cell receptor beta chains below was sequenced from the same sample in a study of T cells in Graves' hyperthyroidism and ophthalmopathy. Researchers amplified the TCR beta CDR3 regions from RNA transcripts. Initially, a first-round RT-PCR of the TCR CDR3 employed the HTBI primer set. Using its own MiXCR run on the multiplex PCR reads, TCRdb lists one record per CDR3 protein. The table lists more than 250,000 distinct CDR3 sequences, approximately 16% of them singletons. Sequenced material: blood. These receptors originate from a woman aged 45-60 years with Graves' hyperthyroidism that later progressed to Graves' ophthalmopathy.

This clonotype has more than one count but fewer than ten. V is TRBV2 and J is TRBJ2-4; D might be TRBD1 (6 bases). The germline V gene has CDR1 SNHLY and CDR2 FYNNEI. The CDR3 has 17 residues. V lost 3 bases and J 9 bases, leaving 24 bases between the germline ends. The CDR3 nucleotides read TGTGCCAGCAGTGAGGGGGTTGGGGGCGAGAAAACTCTCATTCAGTACTTC. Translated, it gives CASSEGVGGEKTLIQYF.

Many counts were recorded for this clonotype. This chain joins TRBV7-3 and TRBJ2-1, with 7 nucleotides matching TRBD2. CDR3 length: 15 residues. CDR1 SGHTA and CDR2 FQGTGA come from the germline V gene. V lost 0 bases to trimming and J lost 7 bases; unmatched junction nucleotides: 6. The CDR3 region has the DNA TGTGCCAGCAGCTTAACTGGGGGGGGGAGGAATGAGCAGTTCTTC. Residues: CASSLTGGGRNEQFF.

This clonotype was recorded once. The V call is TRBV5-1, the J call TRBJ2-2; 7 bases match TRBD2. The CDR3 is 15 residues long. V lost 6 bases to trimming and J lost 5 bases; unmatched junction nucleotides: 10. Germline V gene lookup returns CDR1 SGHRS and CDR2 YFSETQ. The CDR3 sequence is CASKPGLVKTGELFF. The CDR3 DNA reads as TGCGCCAGCAAACCCGGACTAGTTAAGACCGGGGAGCTGTTTTTT.

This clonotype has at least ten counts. Here the CDR3 DNA reads TGTGCCAGCAGTTTTTACCTGGGGTACGAGCAGTACTTC. It translates to CASSFYLGYEQYF. The chain links TRBV27 to TRBJ2-7, with D uncertain. The CDR3 spans 13 residues. CDR1 MNHEY and CDR2 SMNVEV come from the germline V gene (reference sequence). With 3 bases removed from V and 4 bases from J, the gap between germline ends came to 10 bases.

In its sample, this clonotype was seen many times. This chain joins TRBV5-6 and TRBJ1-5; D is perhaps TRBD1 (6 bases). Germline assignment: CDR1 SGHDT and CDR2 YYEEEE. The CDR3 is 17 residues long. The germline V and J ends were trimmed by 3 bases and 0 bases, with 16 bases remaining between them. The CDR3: CASSSTGGQYSNQPQHF. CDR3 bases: TGTGCCAGCAGCTCGACAGGTGGGCAGTATAGCAATCAGCCCCAGCATTTT.

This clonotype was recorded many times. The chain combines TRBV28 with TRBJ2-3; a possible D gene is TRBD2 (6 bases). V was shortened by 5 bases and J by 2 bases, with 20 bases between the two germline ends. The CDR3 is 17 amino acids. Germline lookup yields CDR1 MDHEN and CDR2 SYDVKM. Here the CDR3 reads CASSSRRRGGPTDTQYF. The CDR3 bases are TGTGCCAGCAGTAGCAGACGCCGGGGAGGCCCCACAGATACGCAGTATTTT.

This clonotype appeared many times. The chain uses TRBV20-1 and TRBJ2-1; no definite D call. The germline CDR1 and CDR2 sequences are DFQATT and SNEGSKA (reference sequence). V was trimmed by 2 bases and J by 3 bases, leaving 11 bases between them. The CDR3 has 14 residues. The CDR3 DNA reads TGCAGTGCTAGACCCTGGCGCAGCTACAATGAGCAGTTCTTC. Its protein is CSARPWRSYNEQFF.

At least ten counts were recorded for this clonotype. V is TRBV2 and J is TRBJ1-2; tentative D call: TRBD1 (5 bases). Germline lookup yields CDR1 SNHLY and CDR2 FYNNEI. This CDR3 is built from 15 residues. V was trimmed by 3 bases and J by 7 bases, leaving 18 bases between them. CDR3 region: CASSDLIVGARGYTF. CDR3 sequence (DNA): TGTGCCAGCAGTGATTTAATTGTCGGGGCGCGTGGCTACACCTTC. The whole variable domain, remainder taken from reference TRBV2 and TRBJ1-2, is EPEVTQTPSHQVTQMGQEVILRCVPISNHLYFYWYRQILGQKVEFLVSFYNNEISEKSEIFDDQFSVERPDGSNFTLKIRSTKLEDSAMYFCASSDLIVGARGYTFGSGTRLTVV.

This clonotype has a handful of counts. The chain's CDR3 is CASSYFRASGEKLFF. For the CDR3, the DNA is TGTGCCAGCAGTTATTTCAGAGCGTCTGGTGAAAAACTGTTTTTT. This chain links TRBV6-1 with TRBJ1-4; D is uncertain. With 5 bases removed from V and 7 bases from J, the gap between germline ends came to 17 bases. Germline values: CDR1 MNHNS, CDR2 SASEGT. The CDR3 has 15 amino acids.

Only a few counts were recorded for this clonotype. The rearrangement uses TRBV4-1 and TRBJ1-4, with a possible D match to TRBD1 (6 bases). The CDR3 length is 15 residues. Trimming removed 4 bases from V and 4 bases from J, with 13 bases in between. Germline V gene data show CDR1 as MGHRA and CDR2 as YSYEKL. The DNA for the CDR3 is TGCGCCAGCAGCCTCCTCAGGGGAAGTAATGAAAAACTGTTTTTT. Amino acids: CASSLLRGSNEKLFF.

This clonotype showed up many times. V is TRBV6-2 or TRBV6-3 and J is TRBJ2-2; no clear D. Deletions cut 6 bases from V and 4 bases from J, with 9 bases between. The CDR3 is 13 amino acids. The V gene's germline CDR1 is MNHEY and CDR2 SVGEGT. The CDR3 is CASSSYATGELFF. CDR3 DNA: TGTGCCAGCAGCTCCTACGCCACCGGGGAGCTGTTTTTT.

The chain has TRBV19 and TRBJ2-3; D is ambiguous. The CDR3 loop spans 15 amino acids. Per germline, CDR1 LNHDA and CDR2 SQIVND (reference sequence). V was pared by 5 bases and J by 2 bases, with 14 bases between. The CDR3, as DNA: TGTGCCAGTAGTTCCCGGGCCTCCAACACAGATACGCAGTATTTT. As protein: CASSSRASNTDTQYF.

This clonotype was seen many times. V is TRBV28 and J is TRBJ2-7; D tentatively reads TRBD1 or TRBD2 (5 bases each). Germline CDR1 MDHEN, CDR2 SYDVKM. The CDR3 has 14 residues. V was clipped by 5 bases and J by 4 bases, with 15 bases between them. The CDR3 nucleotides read TGTGCCAGCAGTCCCCGAGGGGCAGGGTACGAGCAGTACTTC. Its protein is CASSPRGAGYEQYF.

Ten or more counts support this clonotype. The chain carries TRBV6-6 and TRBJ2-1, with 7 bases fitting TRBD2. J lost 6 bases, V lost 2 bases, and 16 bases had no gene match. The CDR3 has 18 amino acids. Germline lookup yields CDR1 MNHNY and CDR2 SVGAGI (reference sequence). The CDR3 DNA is TGTGCCAGCAGTTACCGGATAGGGAGGGTTGTCAGCGGCAATGAGCAGTTCTTC. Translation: CASSYRIGRVVSGNEQFF.

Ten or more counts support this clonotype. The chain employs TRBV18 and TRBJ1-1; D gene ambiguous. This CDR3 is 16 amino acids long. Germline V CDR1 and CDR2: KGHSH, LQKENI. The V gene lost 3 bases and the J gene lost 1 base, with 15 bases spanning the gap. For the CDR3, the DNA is TGTGCCAGCTCACCGGTAATCTGGGCGGAGAACACTGAAGCTTTCTTT. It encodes CASSPVIWAENTEAFF.

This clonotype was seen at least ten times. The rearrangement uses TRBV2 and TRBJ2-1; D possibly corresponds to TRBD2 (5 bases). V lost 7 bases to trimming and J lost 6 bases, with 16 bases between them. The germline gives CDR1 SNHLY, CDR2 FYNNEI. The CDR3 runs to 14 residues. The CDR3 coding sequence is TGTGCCAGCACCAAGGGAGTGGCGGTCAATGAGCAGTTCTTC. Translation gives CASTKGVAVNEQFF.

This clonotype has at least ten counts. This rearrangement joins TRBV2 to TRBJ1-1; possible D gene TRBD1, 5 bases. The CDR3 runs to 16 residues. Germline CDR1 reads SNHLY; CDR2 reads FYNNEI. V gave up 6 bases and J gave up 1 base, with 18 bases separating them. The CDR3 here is CASSPTSRVGNTEAFF. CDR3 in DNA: TGTGCCAGCAGCCCGACTTCCAGGGTAGGGAACACTGAAGCTTTCTTT.

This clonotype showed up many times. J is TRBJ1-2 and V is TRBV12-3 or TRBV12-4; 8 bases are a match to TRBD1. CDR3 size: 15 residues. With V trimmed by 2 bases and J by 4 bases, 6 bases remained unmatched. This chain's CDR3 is CASSLRGQASYGYTF. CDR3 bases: TGTGCCAGCAGTTTAAGGGGACAGGCTAGCTATGGCTACACCTTC.

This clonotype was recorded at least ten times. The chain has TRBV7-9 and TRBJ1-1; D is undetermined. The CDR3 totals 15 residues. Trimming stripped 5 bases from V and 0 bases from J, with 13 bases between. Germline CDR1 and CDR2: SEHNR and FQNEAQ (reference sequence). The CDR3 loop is CASSPTNKLNTEAFF. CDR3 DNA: TGTGCCAGCAGCCCAACGAACAAGTTGAACACTGAAGCTTTCTTT.

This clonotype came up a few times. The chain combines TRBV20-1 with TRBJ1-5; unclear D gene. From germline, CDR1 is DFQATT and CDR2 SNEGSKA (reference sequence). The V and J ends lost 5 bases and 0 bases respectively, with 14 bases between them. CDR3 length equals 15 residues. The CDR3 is CSAVPQKISNQPQHF. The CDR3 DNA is TGCAGTGCTGTTCCACAGAAGATTAGCAATCAGCCCCAGCATTTT.

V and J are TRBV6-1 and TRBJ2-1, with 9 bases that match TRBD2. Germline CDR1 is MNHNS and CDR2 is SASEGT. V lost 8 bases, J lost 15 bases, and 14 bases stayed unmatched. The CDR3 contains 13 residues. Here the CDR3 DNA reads TGTGCCAGCCGCAGTCTTCTAGCGGGATATTGGTTCTTC. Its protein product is CASRSLLAGYWFF.